This is a list of T cell receptor beta chains from one sample in a study of blood T cells in healthy people across ages. TCRdb itself ran the 5' RACE reads through MiXCR, one entry per CDR3 protein. The sample records 750,000 to 1,000,000 distinct CDR3 sequences, around 29% being singletons. The sample also formed part of further work on T cells of mothers and their children.

The sample consisted of blood. Source of these receptors: a woman aged 40-49 years in good health. The CDR3 runs from the conserved cysteine through the conserved F or W. The D gene is left open where the match is weak. Where a row states a size, it is once, few, many or the class of an expanded clone; other rows omit it.

V: TRBV6-2/TRBV6-3
D: .
J: TRBJ2-7
size: many
DNA: TGTGCCAGCAACAACAACTACGAGCAGTACTTC
CDR3: CASNNNYEQYF

V: TRBV7-9
D: TRBD2
J: TRBJ2-7
size: .
DNA: TGTGCCAGCAGCTTGGGGGGGGTACTTTCTACCTACGAGCAGTACTTC
CDR3: CASSLGGVLSTYEQYF

V: TRBV29-1
D: TRBD1
J: TRBJ1-4
size: .
DNA: TGCAGCGTTCGAGGGACAGGCGAAAAACTGTTTTTT
CDR3: CSVRGTGEKLFF

V: TRBV5-1
D: .
J: TRBJ2-3
size: .
DNA: TGCGCCAGCAGTCAACAGGAGAGCACAGATACGCAGTATTTT
CDR3: CASSQQESTDTQYF

V: TRBV7-9
D: .
J: TRBJ2-1
size: few
DNA: TGTGCCAACAGCTCCCCTCGGGTAGGTGAGCAGTTCTTC
CDR3: CANSSPRVGEQFF

V: TRBV7-2
D: .
J: TRBJ2-3
size: .
DNA: TGTGCCAGCAGCCCCGAACTAGCCCCAGATACGCAGTATTTT
CDR3: CASSPELAPDTQYF

V: TRBV6-2/TRBV6-3
D: .
J: TRBJ2-5
size: many
DNA: TGTGCCGGGGGGGCGGGGAACCTCCAAGAGACCCAGTACTTC
CDR3: CAGGAGNLQETQYF

V: TRBV7-9
D: .
J: TRBJ2-4
size: .
DNA: TGTGCCAGCAGGGGGGCGATTGGCTATGAGCAGTACTTC
CDR3: CASRGAIGYEQYF

V: TRBV5-1
D: .
J: TRBJ2-2
size: .
DNA: TGCGCCAGCAGCTTGGACAAGAACACCGGGGAGCTGTTTTTT
CDR3: CASSLDKNTGELFF

V: TRBV27
D: .
J: TRBJ1-1
size: .
DNA: TGTGCCAGCAGAAAGAGCGGACAGCAGAACACTGAAGCTTTCTTT
CDR3: CASRKSGQQNTEAFF

V: TRBV7-3
D: TRBD2
J: TRBJ2-1
size: many
DNA: TGTGCCAGCAGCTTACTGGGGACTAGTAACAATGAGCAGTTCTTC
CDR3: CASSLLGTSNNEQFF